The 4 T cell receptor beta chains presented below share a single source sample, sequenced in a study of tumor-infiltrating lymphocytes in primary liver carcinoma. Researchers generated TCR beta cDNA from 500 ng of total RNA, relying on a constant-region primer. Construction of TCR beta libraries relied on three successive nested multiplex PCR rounds employing slightly modified ARM-PCR. PCR rounds one and two used TRBV1-TRBV30 forward primers with a C-beta reverse primer for about 11 cycles each. From the multiplex PCR reads, TCRdb called clonotypes with MiXCR, one entry per CDR3 protein. The sample gives tens of thousands of distinct CDR3 sequences, around 70% of which show up once; roughly 21% is in the top ten. Without any cell sorting, roughly 20-33 mg of bulk tissue yielded co-extracted RNA and DNA. The sample taken for sequencing was liver tumor tissue from sampling region 1. Subset given: tumor region T1, superior pole. The receptors derive from a man aged 35 to 55 with primary liver carcinoma and hepatitis B virus infection.

This chain connects TRBV18 to TRBJ2-4; 9 nucleotides match TRBD1. The germline gives CDR1 KGHSH, CDR2 LQKENI. This CDR3 is 16 amino acids long. V shed 5 bases and J 4 bases; nucleotides not matched to a gene: 9. In DNA, the CDR3 is TGTGCCAGCTCATCACGGACCGGGACAGGGAAAAACATTCAGTACTTC. Amino acids: CASSSRTGTGKNIQYF.

The V gene is TRBV11-1, the J gene TRBJ2-3; 8 positions match TRBD2. The length of the CDR3 is 14 residues. Germline assignment: CDR1 SGHAT and CDR2 FQDESV (reference sequence). CDR3 in amino acids: CISAGGPGTDTQYF. The CDR3 DNA reads as TGTATCAGCGCGGGGGGACCTGGCACAGATACGCAGTATTTT.

As concerns this clonotype: At one end, the junction sequence differs from germline, possibly due to a read error. This chain joins TRBV6-5 and TRBJ2-3, with a possible D match to TRBD1 (6 bases). The CDR3 length is 15 residues. The V gene's germline CDR1 is MNHEY and CDR2 SVGAGI. The CDR3 DNA reads TGTGCCAACAGTTACCGGGACATAAGCACAGATACGCAGTATTTT. Amino acids: CANSYRDISTDTQYF.

The chain carries TRBV5-6 and TRBJ2-3; tentative D call: TRBD2 (6 bases). CDR3 length: 17 amino acids. Germline assignment: CDR1 SGHDT and CDR2 YYEEEE. Trimming left V 9 bases short and J 2 bases short, with 25 bases between. CDR3 region: CANSSKLWDFNTDTQYF. CDR3 in DNA: TGTGCCAACAGTTCGAAACTGTGGGACTTCAACACAGATACGCAGTATTTT.